One and the same sample provided the 22 T cell receptor beta chains below, sequenced in a study of blood T cell repertoires in COVID-19. Generated by immunoSEQ multiplex PCR, the TCRdb table keeps only in-frame clones and is missing some. Found here are some 200,000 clones, about 90% of them singletons; the top ten hold approximately 0.75%. Input material: peripheral blood. The receptor set was obtained from a woman between 70 and 85 years old with acute or convalescent COVID-19.

The chain uses TRBV5-6 and TRBJ2-1; TRBD2 matches at 13 bases. This CDR3 contains 16 residues. V lost 4 bases to trimming and J lost 7 bases; unmatched junction nucleotides: 8. CDR1 and CDR2 from the germline V gene are SGHDT and YYEEEE. The CDR3 DNA is TGTGCCAGCAGCACTCCCGGACTAGCGGGAGCTAATGAGCAGTTCTTC. This sequence encodes CASSTPGLAGANEQFF.

V is TRBV4-1 and J is TRBJ1-5; D might be TRBD1 (5 bases). The CDR3 length is 16 residues. The V gene lost 0 bases and the J gene lost 3 bases, with 12 bases spanning the gap. Per the germline V gene, CDR1 is MGHRA and CDR2 is YSYEKL. The CDR3 sequence: CASSQEGKGVNQPQHF. Here the CDR3 DNA reads TGCGCCAGCAGCCAAGAGGGCAAAGGGGTCAATCAGCCCCAGCATTTT.

This chain links TRBV7-3 with TRBJ2-1, with 8 bases that match TRBD2. Germline CDR1 SGHTA, CDR2 FQGTGA. The V segment lost 5 bases and the J segment 0 bases; nucleotides outside the gene matches: 6. The CDR3 is 16 residues long. The CDR3 DNA follows: TGTGCCAGCAGCCTTCGGGGGGGCCGCTCCTACAATGAGCAGTTCTTC. Its translation: CASSLRGGRSYNEQFF.

The chain carries TRBV11-2 and TRBJ2-2, with TRBD2 as a possible D gene (6 bases). The CDR3 runs to 15 residues. The V end was cut by 3 bases, the J end by 1 base, with 9 bases between. The germline CDR1 and CDR2 sequences are SGHAT and FQNNGV. The CDR3 bases are TGTGCCAGCAGCTTCGCGGGATTGAACACCGGGGAGCTGTTTTTT. Its protein is CASSFAGLNTGELFF.

The V and J genes are TRBV7-9 and TRBJ1-3, with D tentatively TRBD1 (6 bases). The germline gives CDR1 SEHNR, CDR2 FQNEAQ (reference sequence). The CDR3 extends over 14 amino acids. The V and J ends lost 5 bases and 3 bases respectively, with 11 bases between them. Written as DNA, the CDR3 is TGTGCCAGCAGCGCAAACAGGGATGGAAACACCATATATTTT. It translates to CASSANRDGNTIYF.

This clone was seen only once. The chain combines TRBV19 with TRBJ1-3, with D maybe TRBD1 (5 bases). Germline assignment: CDR1 LNHDA and CDR2 SQIVND (reference sequence). The V end was cut by 5 bases, the J end by 0 bases, with 14 bases between. CDR3 length equals 16 residues. The CDR3 loop reads CASSSRTSISGNTIYF. Written as DNA, the CDR3 is TGTGCCAGTAGTTCGAGGACAAGTATCTCTGGAAACACCATATATTTT. The variable domain in full, with the rest retrieved from reference TRBV19 and TRBJ1-3, is DGGITQSPKYLFRKEGQNVTLSCEQNLNHDAMYWYRQDPGQGLRLIYYSQIVNDFQKGDIAEGYSVSREKKESFPLTVTSAQKNPTAFYLCASSSRTSISGNTIYFGEGSWLTVV.

This clone was counted between two and nine times. The chain combines TRBV9 with TRBJ2-1; TRBD2 matches at 8 bases. V shed 2 bases, J shed 3 bases, and the junction held 7 bases outside the gene matches. This CDR3 spans 16 amino acids. Germline assignment: CDR1 SGDLS and CDR2 YYNGEE. The CDR3: CASSVGSGSLYNEQFF. The CDR3 bases are TGTGCCAGCAGCGTTGGCAGCGGGAGCCTCTACAATGAGCAGTTCTTC.

The gene calls are TRBV9 and TRBJ2-6, with 9 bases matching TRBD1. The germline V gene encodes CDR1 SGDLS and CDR2 YYNGEE. After removal of 4 bases from V and 1 base from J, the junction contained 6 bases not matched to a gene. The CDR3 has 17 residues. The chain's CDR3 is CASSIGTGRSGANVLTF. CDR3 coding DNA: TGTGCCAGCAGCATAGGGACAGGGAGATCTGGGGCCAACGTCCTGACTTTC. The whole variable domain, remainder taken from reference TRBV9 and TRBJ2-6, is DSGVTQTPKHLITATGQRVTLRCSPRSGDLSVYWYQQSLDQGLQFLIQYYNGEERAKGNILERFSAQQFPDLHSELNLSSLELGDSALYFCASSIGTGRSGANVLTFGAGSRLTVL.

The chain has TRBV3-1 (or the pseudogene TRBV3-2) and TRBJ1-1; TRBD1 is a possible D gene (5 bases). CDR3 length equals 14 residues. V lost 4 bases to trimming and J lost 1 base, with 10 bases between them. From germline, CDR1 is LGHDT and CDR2 YNNKEL (reference sequence). Here the CDR3 reads CASSLSRGNTEAFF. The CDR3 nucleotides are TGTGCCAGCAGCCTTTCTAGGGGGAACACTGAAGCTTTCTTT.

The CDR3 nucleotides are TGTGCCAGCAGTCCCAAGACAGATTCATTTAGCTACACCTTC. It yields the protein CASSPKTDSFSYTF. The rearrangement uses TRBV6-4 and TRBJ1-2, with D tentatively TRBD1 (5 bases). The CDR3 runs 14 residues. The germline V gene has CDR1 MRHNA and CDR2 SNTAGT. Deletions cut 5 bases from V and 9 bases from J, with 19 bases between.

The chain is built from TRBV6-6 and TRBJ1-2; D is unresolved. Germline assignment: CDR1 MNHNY and CDR2 SVGAGI (reference sequence). The CDR3 spans 13 residues. Trimming took off 2 bases at V and 4 bases at J, with 8 bases between the two ends. This chain's CDR3 is CASSYGGSYGYTF. The CDR3 DNA is TGTGCCAGCAGTTACGGCGGGAGCTATGGCTACACCTTC.

The V call is TRBV10-1, the J call TRBJ2-2; 9 nucleotides agree with TRBD2. Per germline, CDR1 WNHNN and CDR2 SYGVQD (reference sequence). There are 14 residues in the CDR3. V dropped 10 bases and J dropped 3; count of bases not matched to a gene: 6. The CDR3 DNA sequence: TGCGCCACTTCGACTAGCGGTGACACCGGGGAGCTGTTTTTT. Translation: CATSTSGDTGELFF.

The J gene is TRBJ1-5, the V gene TRBV18, with unresolved D. The CDR3 spans 15 residues. V dropped 1 base and J dropped 3 bases, with 10 bases sitting between them. Germline loops: CDR1 KGHSH, CDR2 LQKENI. CDR3 amino acids: CASSPLRQDNQPQHF. The DNA of the CDR3 is TGTGCCAGCTCACCACTCCGGCAGGACAATCAGCCCCAGCATTTT.

The chain employs TRBV5-1 and TRBJ2-5, with a weak D call TRBD2 (6 bases). V lost 3 bases to trimming and J lost 5 bases, with 17 bases between them. CDR1 and CDR2 from the germline V gene are SGHRS and YFSETQ. The CDR3 spans 15 residues. DNA for the CDR3: TGCGCCAGCAGCTGGCTCCCTGGCGGGGTGGAGACCCAGTACTTC. Protein product: CASSWLPGGVETQYF. Variable domain in full (rest from reference TRBV5-1 and TRBJ2-5): KAGVTQTPRYLIKTRGQQVTLSCSPISGHRSVSWYQQTPGQGLQFLFEYFSETQRNKGNFPGRFSGRQFSNSRSEMNVSTLELGDSALYLCASSWLPGGVETQYFGPGTRLLVL.

This chain uses TRBV20-1 with TRBJ1-4, with D possibly TRBD1 on 5 matching bases. Per germline, CDR1 DFQATT and CDR2 SNEGSKA (reference sequence). V was shortened by 6 bases and J by 11 bases, with 13 bases between the two germline ends. The CDR3 consists of 11 residues. The DNA for the CDR3 is TGCAGTGCCCCCTCACCAGGGAAACTGTTTTTT. Translated: CSAPSPGKLFF.

This chain uses TRBV19 with TRBJ2-2; no reliable D call. CDR1 and CDR2 (germline): LNHDA, SQIVND (reference sequence). V was pared by 3 bases and J by 1 base, with 3 bases between. The CDR3 is 13 amino acids. In DNA form, the CDR3 reads TGTGCCAGTAGTATTCAGAACACCGGGGAGCTGTTTTTT. Its protein product is CASSIQNTGELFF.

This sequence joins TRBV4-1 and TRBJ1-2, with no clear D. Germline loops: CDR1 MGHRA, CDR2 YSYEKL. The V end was cut by 3 bases, the J end by 8 bases, with 19 bases between. This CDR3 region has 15 residues. The CDR3 nucleotides are TGCGCCAGCAGCCACCCTATTGAAGTCAGGCGCGGCTACACCTTC. Translated, it gives CASSHPIEVRRGYTF.

V gene TRBV28 combines with J gene TRBJ2-1; D possibly corresponds to TRBD1 (7 bases). The germline CDR1 and CDR2 sequences are MDHEN and SYDVKM. The V end lost 6 bases, the J end lost 4 bases, and 13 bases lay between the germline ends. The CDR3 runs 14 residues. The CDR3 DNA follows: TGTGCCAGCAGGGGGGGACAGACGTACAATGAGCAGTTCTTC. The encoded protein is CASRGGQTYNEQFF.

V usage is TRBV5-1 and J usage is TRBJ1-1, with 8 bases matching TRBD1. V shed 4 bases, J shed 3 bases, and the junction held 2 bases outside the gene matches. Germline CDR1 is SGHRS and CDR2 is YFSETQ. This CDR3 is built from 13 residues. As DNA, the CDR3 is TGCGCCAGCAGCGTGGACAGGGACACTGAAGCTTTCTTT. Its protein is CASSVDRDTEAFF.

The chain combines TRBV27 with TRBJ2-2; 10 bases agree with TRBD1. There are 15 residues in the CDR3. Germline assignment: CDR1 MNHEY and CDR2 SMNVEV (reference sequence). The junction had 7 bases not matched to a gene; V was cut back by 5 bases and J by 7 bases. CDR3 bases: TGTGCCAGCAGTCACGACAGGGGGCGGGGCGGGGAGCTGTTTTTT. Translated, it gives CASSHDRGRGGELFF.

The gene calls are TRBV20-1 and TRBJ1-1; TRBD1 might be the D (5 bases). Germline CDR1 is DFQATT and CDR2 is SNEGSKA (reference sequence). The V end was cut by 3 bases, the J end by 0 bases, with 14 bases between. The CDR3 spans 15 residues. The CDR3 loop reads CSASYGGIMNTEAFF. The CDR3 region has the DNA TGCAGTGCTAGTTACGGGGGAATAATGAACACTGAAGCTTTCTTT.

The chain carries TRBV24-1 and TRBJ1-1, with 8 bases fitting TRBD1. This CDR3 is 15 amino acids long. Germline lookup yields CDR1 KGHDR and CDR2 SFDVKD. J was trimmed by 1 base and V by 4 bases; bases with no gene match: 4. The CDR3 bases are TGTGCCACCAGTGAAGGACAGGGAAGGAACACTGAAGCTTTCTTT. The encoded protein is CATSEGQGRNTEAFF.